This is a list of T cell receptor beta chains from one sample in a study of beta chain features in type 1 diabetes. Clones were read by immunoSEQ multiplex PCR, and TCRdb kept only the in-frame ones, dropping some. The sample has around 360,000 clones, around 12% seen once; the top ten hold around 0.0099%. Input material: naive CD4+ T cells from blood. The receptors come from a woman between 18 and 29 years old with type 1 diabetes. The conserved cysteine and the conserved F or W are not part of the CDR3 here. Each record gives: J gene, D gene, clone size, V gene, CDR3 protein. The D gene is left open where the match is weak. A clone size is listed for some rows: how often the clone was seen (once, few, many), or a class if it is expanded.

TRBJ2-7 TRBD2 . TRBV30 ACPRPGEGYEQY
TRBJ2-2 . . TRBV9 ASREGIHTGELF
TRBJ1-2 . . TRBV20-1 SARSGYGYT
TRBJ2-7 TRBD1 few TRBV2 ASRDDRDEQY
TRBJ1-4 TRBD1 few TRBV7-2 ASSFRGRTEKLF
TRBJ2-7 TRBD1 . TRBV28 ASSSGGYEQY
TRBJ2-2 . few TRBV28 ASSLWPGELF
TRBJ2-2 . few TRBV19 ASSSGQPYTGELF
TRBJ1-4 TRBD1 few TRBV7-9 ASTPGTANEKLF
TRBJ2-1 . . TRBV15 ATSRAGQGHEQF